This entry describes one TCR beta chain. Its matching antigen is unknown. The data originate from a study of shared clonotypes between healthy human individuals. Study in general: Aged between 18 and 49, the donors were a couple of women and three men. For every donor, three CD4 naive, three CD4 memory, two CD8 naive and one CD8 memory plates were used. Study-level findings and limits: Memory subsets had estimated richness that was generally smaller than that of naive subsets. Expectations were that clonotype sharing among donors would be affected by sequencing depth.

The CDR3 runs to 12 residues. Germline lookup yields CDR1 MNHNS and CDR2 SASEGT. V shed 6 bases, J shed 6 bases, and the junction held 5 bases outside the gene matches. The assay was immunoSEQ multiplex PCR, and TCRdb's table has in-frame clones only and misses some. The table includes some 2 million clones, 85% to 95% detected once. This receptor was identified in a man aged 18 to 29 in good health. Input material: naive CD4+ T cells sorted from blood. Regarding subset: CD45RA+ positively selected. The chain carries TRBV6-1 and TRBJ2-7, with 7 bases lining up with TRBD1. The CDR3 region is CASRLQGPEQYF. The CDR3 nucleotides read TGTGCCAGCAGATTACAGGGGCCCGAGCAGTACTTC.